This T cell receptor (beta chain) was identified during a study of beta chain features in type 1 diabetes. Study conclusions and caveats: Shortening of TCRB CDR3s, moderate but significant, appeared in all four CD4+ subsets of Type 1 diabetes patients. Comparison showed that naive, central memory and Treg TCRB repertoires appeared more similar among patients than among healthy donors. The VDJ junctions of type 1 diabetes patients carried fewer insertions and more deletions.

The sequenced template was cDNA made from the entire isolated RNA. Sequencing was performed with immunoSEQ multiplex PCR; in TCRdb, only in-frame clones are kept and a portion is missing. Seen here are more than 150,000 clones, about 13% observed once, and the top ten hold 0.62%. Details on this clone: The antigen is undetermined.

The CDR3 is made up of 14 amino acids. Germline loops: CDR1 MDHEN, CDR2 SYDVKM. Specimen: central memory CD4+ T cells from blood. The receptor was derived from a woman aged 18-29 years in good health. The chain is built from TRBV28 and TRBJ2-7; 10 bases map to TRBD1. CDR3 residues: CESRPGTGDYEQYF. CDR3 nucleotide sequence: TGTGAAAGCAGGCCCGGGACAGGGGATTACGAGCAGTACTTC.